Each of the 28 T cell receptor beta chains below was sequenced from the same sample in a study of blood T cell repertoires in COVID-19. TCRdb's copy holds only in-frame clones and misses some; the assay was immunoSEQ multiplex PCR. In the table there are over 250,000 clones, about 80% of which are singletons. Sequencing was performed on peripheral blood. The receptors shown here come from a woman aged 45-65 years who had recovered from COVID-19.

The chain uses TRBV7-2 and TRBJ2-7; perhaps TRBD1 as D (6 bases). The V and J ends lost 5 bases and 5 bases respectively, with 19 bases between them. The CDR3 totals 15 residues. Germline assignment: CDR1 SGHTA and CDR2 FQGNSA. The chain's CDR3 is CASSPSGTIGHEQYF. The DNA for the CDR3 is TGTGCCAGCAGCCCGTCCGGGACAATCGGCCACGAGCAGTACTTC. The full variable domain, in which reference TRBV7-2 and TRBJ2-7 provide the parts outside the CDR3, is GAGVSQSPSNKVTEKGKDVELRCDPISGHTALYWYRQSLGQGLEFLIYFQGNSAPDKSGLPSDRFSAERTGGSVSTLTIQRTQQEDSAVYLCASSPSGTIGHEQYFGPGTRLTVT.

The chain joins TRBV18 to TRBJ2-2; no reliable D call. This CDR3 is 14 amino acids long. Trimming shortened V by 2 bases and J by 4 bases, and 8 bases separated the two germline ends. The germline CDR1 and CDR2 sequences are KGHSH and LQKENI. The chain's CDR3 is CASSPYGVTGELFF. The CDR3 DNA is TGTGCCAGCTCACCATATGGAGTCACCGGGGAGCTGTTTTTT.

This chain links TRBV6-2 or TRBV6-3 with TRBJ1-5; D ambiguous. The V end was cut by 5 bases, the J end by 11 bases, with 10 bases between. Germline-derived CDR1 and CDR2 are MNHEY and SVGEGT. The CDR3 length is 11 residues. In DNA, the CDR3 is TGTGCCAGCAGTCACCGGGAGTCCCAGCATTTT. Amino acid sequence: CASSHRESQHF.

CDR3 sequence (DNA): TGTGCCAGCAGGCCGGACAGTAGCGTCTTTGAAGCTTTCTTT. The encoded protein is CASRPDSSVFEAFF. The chain has TRBV28 and TRBJ1-1, with TRBD1 as a possible D gene (6 bases). This CDR3 has 14 residues. The V end was cut by 6 bases, the J end by 7 bases, with 18 bases between. Germline V gene data show CDR1 as MDHEN and CDR2 as SYDVKM.

V gene TRBV2 combines with J gene TRBJ2-7; weak D call: TRBD2 (5 bases). The CDR3 is 15 amino acids. Between the trimmed V and J ends, which lost 7 bases and 6 bases, there was a span of 22 bases. Per germline, CDR1 SNHLY and CDR2 FYNNEI. The CDR3 is CASIGRGMPGGEQYF. The CDR3 region has the DNA TGTGCCAGCATAGGACGAGGGATGCCCGGAGGCGAGCAGTACTTC.

This chain uses TRBV3-1 (or the pseudogene TRBV3-2) with TRBJ2-3; no firm D call. This CDR3 has 13 amino acids. CDR1 LGHDT and CDR2 YNNKEL come from the germline V gene (reference sequence). The V gene lost 1 base and the J gene lost 4 bases, with 6 bases spanning the gap. CDR3 DNA sequence: TGTGCCAGCAGCCAAGCAGGCCCAGATACGCAGTATTTT. Translating gives CASSQAGPDTQYF.

This chain uses TRBV5-4 with TRBJ2-3; unclear D gene. The CDR3 covers 13 residues. Germline loops: CDR1 SGHNT, CDR2 YYREEE (reference sequence). The V gene lost 4 bases and the J gene lost 5 bases, with 11 bases spanning the gap. Here the CDR3 DNA reads TGTGCCAGCAGCCCGAGGCCTCAAGATACGCAGTATTTT. Residues: CASSPRPQDTQYF.

The chain employs TRBV27 and TRBJ2-7; tentatively, D is TRBD1 (5 bases). Germline V lookup: CDR1 MNHEY, CDR2 SMNVEV (reference sequence). Trimming stripped 0 bases from V and 2 bases from J, with 14 bases between. The CDR3 is 16 amino acids. The CDR3 is CASSLSLAGLPYEQYF. The CDR3 DNA follows: TGTGCCAGCAGTTTATCCCTGGCAGGGCTCCCCTACGAGCAGTACTTC.

The chain has TRBV28 and TRBJ1-1; no reliable D call. The CDR3 loop spans 16 amino acids. With 2 bases removed from V and 0 bases from J, the gap between germline ends came to 13 bases. Germline values: CDR1 MDHEN, CDR2 SYDVKM. CDR3 region: CASSLVEKLVNTEAFF. The CDR3 region has the DNA TGTGCCAGCAGTTTAGTGGAGAAACTAGTGAACACTGAAGCTTTCTTT.

This chain connects TRBV19 to TRBJ1-5; 11 bases map to TRBD1. V lost 5 bases and J lost 5; bases outside the gene matches: 5. CDR1 is LNHDA, CDR2 SQIVND, per germline (reference sequence). There are 15 residues in the CDR3. The CDR3 nucleotides read TGTGCCAGTAGTCCGGGACAGGGGGGCCATCAGCCCCAGCATTTT. It specifies CASSPGQGGHQPQHF.

This clone was picked up many times. V is TRBV9 and J is TRBJ1-5; no clear D. Trimming shortened V by 3 bases and J by 5 bases, and 15 bases separated the two germline ends. In germline, CDR1 is SGDLS, CDR2 YYNGEE. CDR3 length: 15 amino acids. The CDR3 bases are TGTGCCAGCAGCGCGACGGAGATCCCGCATCAGCCCCAGCATTTT. Translated, it gives CASSATEIPHQPQHF.

This clone was observed once. The V call is TRBV7-8, the J call TRBJ2-7, with D tentatively TRBD1 (6 bases). The germline CDR1 and CDR2 sequences are SGHVS and FQNEAQ. The CDR3 contains 14 residues. V dropped 1 base and J dropped 3 bases, with 10 bases sitting between them. In DNA, the CDR3 is TGTGCCAGCAGCTTAGAAACAGGGATCTACGAGCAGTACTTC. Translating gives CASSLETGIYEQYF.

In the case of this clone: Other nucleotide sequences from this sample produce the same CDR3. The chain is built from TRBV30 and TRBJ2-7; a weak D match, TRBD1 (6 bases). The germline V and J ends were trimmed by 0 bases and 1 base, with 10 bases remaining between them. Germline values: CDR1 GTSNPN, CDR2 SVGIG (reference sequence). The CDR3 is 14 amino acids. In nucleotides, the CDR3 is TGTGCCTGGAGTGTAGGTCAGGGGTCCTACGAGCAGTACTTC. Amino acids: CAWSVGQGSYEQYF.

The J gene is TRBJ1-6, the V gene TRBV28, with TRBD1 matching 9 bases. J gave up 8 bases and V 5 bases, and 25 bases lay outside the gene matches. The CDR3 has 21 amino acids. Germline-derived CDR1 and CDR2 are MDHEN and SYDVKM. The CDR3: CASSVRVTGGVGRTGDSPLHF. The CDR3 region has the DNA TGTGCCAGCAGTGTGAGGGTCACAGGGGGCGTAGGACGAACGGGGGATTCACCCCTCCACTTT.

CDR3 bases: TGCGCCAGCAGCTTACGGCAGGGATTCTACAATGAGCAGTTCTTC. Protein sequence: CASSLRQGFYNEQFF. This rearrangement joins TRBV5-1 to TRBJ2-1; perhaps TRBD1 as D (5 bases). The length of the CDR3 is 15 residues. V was cut by 2 bases and J by 3 bases, with 12 bases left in between. Germline V lookup: CDR1 SGHRS, CDR2 YFSETQ.

This chain's CDR3 is CASSVASSPETQYF. The CDR3, as DNA: TGTGCCAGCAGCGTAGCGTCTAGTCCGGAGACCCAGTACTTC. The chain uses TRBV9 and TRBJ2-5; no definite D call. The CDR3 has 14 residues. Trimming removed 0 bases from V and 5 bases from J, with 11 bases in between. Germline V gene data show CDR1 as SGDLS and CDR2 as YYNGEE.

The J gene is TRBJ2-7, the V gene TRBV11-2; 9 bases map to TRBD1. This CDR3 spans 16 amino acids. CDR1 and CDR2 (germline): SGHAT, FQNNGV. The J segment lost 0 bases and the V segment lost 3 bases, leaving 6 bases of the junction unmatched. CDR3 amino acids: CASSLRGDRASYEQYF. The CDR3 nucleotides are TGTGCCAGCAGCTTGCGTGGGGACAGGGCCTCCTACGAGCAGTACTTC.

This chain links TRBV5-1 with TRBJ2-3, with D possibly being TRBD1 (5 bases). CDR1 and CDR2 (germline): SGHRS, YFSETQ. V was pared by 0 bases and J by 8 bases, with 13 bases between. CDR3 size: 14 residues. The CDR3 nucleotides are TGCGCCAGCAGCTTGGGACAGTACAAAGGTACGCAGTATTTT. Translation: CASSLGQYKGTQYF.

This chain joins TRBV11-2 and TRBJ2-7; 12 bases are a match to TRBD2. With 1 base clipped from V and 2 bases from J, the junction kept 9 bases outside the gene matches. Germline V CDR1 and CDR2: SGHAT, FQNNGV. The CDR3 totals 18 residues. The CDR3 protein is CASSLGLAGGPRTYEQYF. Here the CDR3 DNA reads TGTGCCAGCAGCTTAGGGCTAGCGGGGGGGCCGAGGACCTACGAGCAGTACTTC.

This clone was detected only once. The chain employs TRBV28 and TRBJ1-2; 8 bases are a match to TRBD1. Trimming at V came to 6 bases and at J to 0 bases, leaving 3 bases not matched to a gene. This CDR3 spans 14 amino acids. Per germline, CDR1 MDHEN and CDR2 SYDVKM. CDR3 DNA sequence: TGTGCCAGCAGCGGACAGGGATCTAACTATGGCTACACCTTC. This gives the protein CASSGQGSNYGYTF.

The rearrangement links TRBV28 to TRBJ1-4; no reliable D call. This CDR3 is 15 amino acids long. V lost 3 bases to trimming and J lost 8 bases, with 16 bases between them. Per germline, CDR1 MDHEN and CDR2 SYDVKM. The CDR3 sequence is CASSFLLGLEEKLFF. The CDR3, as DNA: TGTGCCAGCAGTTTCTTATTGGGCCTCGAGGAAAAACTGTTTTTT.

The chain has TRBV7-7 and TRBJ2-5; 7 bases match TRBD1. The V segment lost 5 bases and the J segment 5 bases; nucleotides outside the gene matches: 8. There are 14 residues in the CDR3. Germline V gene lookup returns CDR1 SSHAT and CDR2 FNYEAQ (reference sequence). The chain's CDR3 is CASSQTGSGETQYF. The CDR3 DNA sequence: TGTGCCAGCAGCCAGACAGGGTCTGGCGAGACCCAGTACTTC.

V gene TRBV7-9 combines with J gene TRBJ2-7; a possible D gene is TRBD1 (5 bases). The germline CDR1 and CDR2 sequences are SEHNR and FQNEAQ (reference sequence). The V and J ends lost 4 bases and 0 bases respectively, with 25 bases between them. The CDR3 runs to 19 residues. The CDR3 region is CASSSPPRWGDPNSYEQYF. The CDR3 bases are TGTGCCAGCAGCTCCCCCCCCAGGTGGGGCGACCCGAACTCCTACGAGCAGTACTTC.

The chain couples TRBV4-3 to TRBJ2-1; 9 bases map to TRBD2. The CDR3 runs 16 residues. V lost 8 bases to trimming and J lost 7 bases; unmatched junction nucleotides: 15. The germline CDR1 and CDR2 sequences are LGHNA and YSLEER. CDR3 sequence (DNA): TGCGCCAGCCAAGCCCAGCGCGGGAGGGCCGGGAATGAGCAGTTCTTC. It codes for CASQAQRGRAGNEQFF.

The chain uses TRBV11-3 and TRBJ2-1, with a weak D call TRBD1 (6 bases). V was pared by 5 bases and J by 7 bases, with 15 bases between. This CDR3 region has 14 residues. The germline gives CDR1 SGHNT, CDR2 YENEEA. CDR3 bases: TGTGCCAGCAGCCCAACAGGGTTAAGGAATGAGCAGTTCTTC. Translating gives CASSPTGLRNEQFF.

This chain connects TRBV4-3 to TRBJ1-1; TRBD1 matches 10 bases. The germline gives CDR1 LGHNA, CDR2 YSLEER. This CDR3 comprises 16 residues. After removal of 1 base from V and 4 bases from J, the junction contained 6 bases not matched to a gene. This CDR3 is CASSQGQGAAGTEAFF. The DNA for the CDR3 is TGCGCCAGCAGCCAAGGACAGGGGGCGGCTGGCACTGAAGCTTTCTTT.

The V and J genes are TRBV27 and TRBJ2-7, with D perhaps TRBD1 (5 bases). Germline loops: CDR1 MNHEY, CDR2 SMNVEV (reference sequence). This CDR3 contains 14 residues. Trimming removed 5 bases from V and 1 base from J, with 12 bases in between. CDR3 loop: CASSARAGSYEQYF. The CDR3 nucleotides read TGTGCCAGCAGTGCCCGGGCAGGGTCCTACGAGCAGTACTTC.

The chain links TRBV14 to TRBJ2-7; a possible D gene is TRBD2 (7 bases). CDR1 and CDR2 (germline): SGHDN, FVKESK. Between the trimmed V and J ends, which lost 4 bases and 0 bases, there was a span of 16 bases. This CDR3 region has 16 residues. The CDR3 loop reads CASSPDSGGSSYEQYF. The CDR3 DNA sequence: TGTGCCAGCAGCCCAGACTCGGGGGGCAGCTCCTACGAGCAGTACTTC.